The 30 T cell receptor beta chains reported below all come from one sample, sequenced in a study of vaccination and CD4 T cells after COVID-19. Their specific antigens are unknown. Once obtained from cultured CD4+ T cells, the DNA was sequenced using the Oncomine TCR Beta short-read assay. TCRdb reanalysed the PCR reads using MiXCR and keeps one entry per CDR3 protein. The sample includes more than 15,000 distinct CDR3 sequences, about 40% of them seen just once. Treatment noted: 10-day PBMC culture with coronavirus spike peptide pools or control peptides (ViraFEST assay). Specimen: CD4+ T cells from blood, cultured in vitro. All receptors derive from a human donor who had recovered from COVID-19.

This clonotype has only a few counts. The chain is built from TRBV6-2 or TRBV6-3 and TRBJ1-1; 11 nucleotides align to TRBD1. The germline V gene encodes CDR1 MNHEY and CDR2 SVGEGT. V lost 1 base to trimming and J lost 2 bases; unmatched junction nucleotides: 6. The CDR3 covers 17 residues. The CDR3 DNA follows: TGTGCCAGCAGTTACTTCCGGGACAGGGGGATAAACACTGAAGCTTTCTTT. Protein sequence: CASSYFRDRGINTEAFF.

V usage is TRBV5-1 and J usage is TRBJ1-2, with TRBD1 matching 7 bases. Germline CDR1 is SGHRS and CDR2 is YFSETQ. Germline trimming cut 4 bases from V and 0 bases from J; bases unmatched to any gene: 9. The CDR3 loop spans 16 amino acids. The CDR3 region has the DNA TGCGCCAGCAGCCAGGGGGGGCAGCCAGCTAACTATGGCTACACCTTC. Translation gives CASSQGGQPANYGYTF.

CDR3 coding DNA: TGTGCCAGCAGCTTAGAACAGGGGGCGACCCAGTACTTC. Translating it yields CASSLEQGATQYF. The chain employs TRBV7-2 and TRBJ2-5; 9 bases map to TRBD1. The CDR3 totals 13 residues. The V and J ends lost 1 base and 7 bases, in that order; junction bases with no gene match: 1. Looked up from germline, CDR1 is SGHTA and CDR2 is FQGNSA.

This chain connects TRBV6-1 to TRBJ1-1; no reliable D call. The germline CDR1 and CDR2 sequences are MNHNS and SASEGT. The CDR3 is 13 residues long. V was cut by 8 bases and J by 6 bases, with 16 bases left in between. CDR3 protein: CASVPGGRSEAFF. CDR3 nucleotide sequence: TGTGCCAGCGTCCCTGGAGGAAGGTCTGAAGCTTTCTTT.

V usage is TRBV24-1 and J usage is TRBJ2-3, with 7 bases lining up with TRBD1. Per germline, CDR1 KGHDR and CDR2 SFDVKD. The CDR3 is 16 amino acids. V lost 4 bases and J lost 2; bases outside the gene matches: 8. DNA for the CDR3: TGTGCCACCAGTGACCCAACAGGGGCGAACACAGATACGCAGTATTTT. This gives the protein CATSDPTGANTDTQYF.

The chain uses TRBV5-4 and TRBJ1-3; D ambiguous. The germline CDR1 and CDR2 sequences are SGHNT and YYREEE (reference sequence). This CDR3 has 15 residues. The V and J ends lost 1 base and 6 bases respectively, with 14 bases between them. This CDR3 reads CASSLNGIGENTIYF. CDR3 DNA: TGTGCCAGCAGCTTGAACGGGATAGGAGAAAACACCATATATTTT.

The genes are TRBV4-2 and TRBJ2-5; 7 bases align to TRBD1. Germline trimming cut 5 bases from V and 4 bases from J; bases unmatched to any gene: 7. CDR1 is LGHNA and CDR2 is YNFKEQ in the germline V gene. The length of the CDR3 is 14 residues. CDR3 bases: TGTGCCAGCAGCTTGGACAGGTGGAGAGAGACCCAGTACTTC. It specifies CASSLDRWRETQYF.

This clonotype rates as medium-sized (0.01 to 0.1%). The gene calls are TRBV24-1 and TRBJ2-7, with 9 positions matching TRBD1. The CDR3 spans 12 residues. The germline V gene has CDR1 KGHDR and CDR2 SFDVKD. The trim removed 9 bases at V and 4 bases at J, leaving 3 bases unmatched. The CDR3 sequence is CATGTGPYEQYF. CDR3 in DNA: TGTGCCACCGGGACAGGGCCGTACGAGCAGTACTTC.

The chain is built from TRBV27 and TRBJ2-7; D is possibly TRBD2 (5 bases). CDR1 and CDR2 from the germline V gene are MNHEY and SMNVEV (reference sequence). CDR3 size: 14 residues. Between the trimmed V and J ends, which lost 6 bases and 7 bases, there was a span of 19 bases. CDR3 residues: CASRVSLGSGEQYF. CDR3 DNA: TGTGCCAGCAGAGTATCCTTGGGGTCGGGGGAGCAGTACTTC.

In this sample, this clonotype turned up a few times. The V gene is TRBV12-3 or TRBV12-4, the J gene TRBJ1-5; 7 nucleotides match TRBD1. V gave up 6 bases and J gave up 3 bases; unmatched junction bases: 11. CDR3 size: 16 residues. This CDR3 reads CASSITGVTANQPQHF. CDR3 coding DNA: TGTGCCAGCAGCATAACAGGGGTCACCGCCAATCAGCCCCAGCATTTT.

This chain links TRBV2 with TRBJ1-3; a weak D match, TRBD1 (6 bases). The CDR3 is made up of 15 amino acids. Looked up from germline, CDR1 is SNHLY and CDR2 is FYNNEI. The ends were cut back, 4 bases at V and 2 bases at J, with 12 bases in the middle. As DNA, the CDR3 is TGTGCCAGCAGTGCCGATTGGACAGCTGGAAACACCATATATTTT. Amino acids: CASSADWTAGNTIYF.

This clonotype turned up a few times. The chain's CDR3 is CSASRPNTGELFF. The CDR3 nucleotides are TGCAGTGCTTCAAGACCGAACACCGGGGAGCTGTTTTTT. This sequence joins TRBV20-1 and TRBJ2-2; the D is unclear. CDR3 size: 13 residues. V shed 5 bases and J shed 0 bases, with 7 bases lying between them. CDR1 DFQATT and CDR2 SNEGSKA come from the germline V gene (reference sequence).

This clonotype was seen more than once but under ten times. Written as DNA, the CDR3 is TGTGCCAGCAGGACTAGCGGGAGGGCCCAAGAGACCCAGTACTTC. This gives the protein CASRTSGRAQETQYF. This chain uses TRBV6-1 with TRBJ2-5; 14 bases fit TRBD2. V lost 6 bases, J lost 1 base, and 1 base stayed unmatched. Germline V gene sequence: CDR1 MNHNS, CDR2 SASEGT. The CDR3 runs to 15 residues.

In this sample, this clonotype turned up a few times. The rearrangement uses TRBV12-3 or TRBV12-4 and TRBJ2-7, with TRBD1 matching over 7 bases. J lost 7 bases, V lost 7 bases, and 19 bases had no gene match. The CDR3 runs 16 residues. In DNA form, the CDR3 reads TGTGCCAGCACCCCACTCAGGGGGTCCACTATGGGGGAGCAGTACTTC. Translation: CASTPLRGSTMGEQYF.

The chain employs TRBV6-5 and TRBJ2-7; either TRBD1 or TRBD2 may fit D (5 bases each). The germline V gene encodes CDR1 MNHEY and CDR2 SVGAGI. This CDR3 region has 15 residues. The V gene lost 4 bases and the J gene lost 0 bases, with 13 bases spanning the gap. The CDR3 spells CASSSGPLSSYEQYF. The CDR3, as DNA: TGTGCCAGCAGTTCGGGACCGCTGAGCTCCTACGAGCAGTACTTC.

This clonotype was counted between two and nine times. This chain links TRBV18 with TRBJ2-5, with D maybe TRBD1 (6 bases). Germline CDR1 is KGHSH and CDR2 is LQKENI. Trimming took off 3 bases at V and 6 bases at J, with 14 bases between the two ends. The CDR3 covers 14 residues. CDR3 protein: CASSPGGGSQTQYF. CDR3 nucleotide sequence: TGTGCCAGCTCACCTGGTGGGGGCTCGCAGACCCAGTACTTC.

The rearrangement links TRBV18 to TRBJ1-2; 7 bases map to TRBD1. Unmatched junction bases numbered 2, after V lost 5 bases and J lost 2 bases. CDR3 length: 13 residues. Germline V gene data show CDR1 as KGHSH and CDR2 as LQKENI. CDR3 DNA sequence: TGTGCCAGCTCAGAGGGACAGAACTATGGCTACACCTTC. Protein sequence: CASSEGQNYGYTF.

The CDR3 coding sequence is TGTGCCAGCAGAGACACAGGGCTCCTGAGGAATTATGGCTACACCTTC. Amino acid sequence: CASRDTGLLRNYGYTF. The genes are TRBV2 and TRBJ1-2, with D possibly TRBD1 on 6 matching bases. Per germline, CDR1 SNHLY and CDR2 FYNNEI. Trimming stripped 6 bases from V and 5 bases from J, with 22 bases between. CDR3 size: 16 residues.

The chain links TRBV12-3 or TRBV12-4 to TRBJ1-2; unclear D gene. Trimming pared 5 bases from V and 0 bases from J, leaving 13 bases between. The CDR3 has 15 amino acids. The CDR3 protein is CASSQTPSPNYGYTF. CDR3 bases: TGTGCCAGCAGTCAGACGCCTTCTCCTAACTATGGCTACACCTTC.

The gene calls are TRBV5-4 and TRBJ2-3, with D possibly being TRBD1 or TRBD2 (5 bases each). The CDR3 has 17 amino acids. Trimming shortened V by 4 bases and J by 0 bases, and 18 bases separated the two germline ends. Germline CDR1 is SGHNT and CDR2 is YYREEE (reference sequence). CDR3 in amino acids: CASSTIFTGGSTDTQYF. The DNA for the CDR3 is TGTGCCAGCAGCACCATTTTTACTGGGGGTAGCACAGATACGCAGTATTTT.

This clonotype appeared a few times. The rearrangement uses TRBV20-1 and TRBJ2-2; 14 nucleotides match TRBD2. This CDR3 is built from 15 residues. V shed 4 bases and J 8 bases; nucleotides not matched to a gene: 6. Germline CDR1 is DFQATT and CDR2 is SNEGSKA (reference sequence). CDR3 coding DNA: TGCAGTGCTAAAAAGACTAGCGGGAGGGCGGGGGAGCTGTTTTTT. It is translated as CSAKKTSGRAGELFF.

A few counts support this clonotype. The rearrangement links TRBV7-2 to TRBJ2-3; D is undetermined. Germline assignment: CDR1 SGHTA and CDR2 FQGNSA. There are 14 residues in the CDR3. V lost 5 bases and J lost 2, with 11 bases in between. The CDR3 nucleotides read TGTGCCAGCAGCCCCTGGGCCCACACAGATACGCAGTATTTT. This sequence encodes CASSPWAHTDTQYF.

This chain connects TRBV28 to TRBJ2-7, with a possible D match to TRBD1 (5 bases). CDR1 and CDR2 from the germline V gene are MDHEN and SYDVKM. Trimming stripped 2 bases from V and 3 bases from J, with 11 bases between. The CDR3 runs 14 residues. CDR3 sequence: CASSLGAPGYEQYF. Written as DNA, the CDR3 is TGTGCCAGCAGTTTAGGGGCCCCGGGCTACGAGCAGTACTTC.

The rearrangement links TRBV27 to TRBJ2-1, with 7 bases that match TRBD1. The germline V gene has CDR1 MNHEY and CDR2 SMNVEV (reference sequence). This CDR3 is built from 14 residues. The V and J ends lost 3 bases and 8 bases, in that order; junction bases with no gene match: 7. The CDR3 nucleotides are TGTGCCAGCAGTTTGGAGAAGGGGGCTCATGAGCAGTTCTTC. It translates to CASSLEKGAHEQFF.

This chain joins TRBV7-2 and TRBJ2-1; TRBD2 aligns across 8 bases. The CDR3 sequence is 17 residues long. Germline trimming cut 2 bases from V and 7 bases from J; bases unmatched to any gene: 13. Germline V gene sequence: CDR1 SGHTA, CDR2 FQGNSA. CDR3 sequence (DNA): TGTGCCAGCAGCTTACTTCCTATATTCGGGAGGGGGAATGAGCAGTTCTTC. Protein product: CASSLLPIFGRGNEQFF.

In its sample, this clonotype was seen a few times. V gene TRBV6-2 or TRBV6-3 combines with J gene TRBJ2-7; 7 bases agree with TRBD2. From germline, CDR1 is MNHEY and CDR2 SVGEGT. The CDR3 runs to 16 residues. V trimming: 4 bases; J trimming: 3 bases; junction bases outside the gene matches: 12. The CDR3, as DNA: TGTGCCAGCAGTTCCCGCGGGGAGGGACGTCTCTACGAGCAGTACTTC. This gives the protein CASSSRGEGRLYEQYF.

This clonotype appeared a few times. The chain is built from TRBV7-9 and TRBJ1-1; the D gene is possibly TRBD1 (6 bases). Between the trimmed V and J ends, which lost 2 bases and 7 bases, there was a span of 17 bases. Germline V gives CDR1 SEHNR, CDR2 FQNEAQ (reference sequence). This CDR3 region has 15 residues. The CDR3 protein is CASSLKAGVGIEAFF. CDR3 DNA: TGTGCCAGCAGCTTAAAGGCAGGGGTCGGTATTGAAGCTTTCTTT.

The CDR3 reads CSAREGTRVAHTQYF. DNA of the CDR3: TGCAGTGCTAGAGAGGGGACTAGGGTTGCACATACGCAGTATTTT. This sequence joins TRBV20-1 and TRBJ2-3; 8 nucleotides align to TRBD2. There are 15 residues in the CDR3. The ends lost 0 bases at V and 7 bases at J; junction bases unmatched: 9. Germline lookup yields CDR1 DFQATT and CDR2 SNEGSKA (reference sequence).

This clonotype is a singleton in its sample. DNA for the CDR3: TGTGCCAGTAGTACCGGGACAGGGGTGTCTGAAGCTTTCTTT. It translates to CASSTGTGVSEAFF. The J gene is TRBJ1-1, the V gene TRBV19, with TRBD1 matching over 10 bases. CDR3 length: 14 residues. The ends lost 4 bases at V and 6 bases at J; junction bases unmatched: 5. In germline, CDR1 is LNHDA, CDR2 SQIVND (reference sequence).

V and J are TRBV27 and TRBJ1-2; TRBD1 might be the D (5 bases). The V end was cut by 6 bases, the J end by 6 bases, with 14 bases between. This CDR3 has 13 residues. Per the germline V gene, CDR1 is MNHEY and CDR2 is SMNVEV (reference sequence). The CDR3 sequence: CASRKGLGHGYTF. The CDR3 DNA follows: TGTGCCAGCAGGAAGGGACTGGGGCATGGCTACACCTTC.